The sequence of this T cell receptor beta chain was determined in a study of CD8+ T cells in alopecia areata listed by TCRdb under 2018. In the study overall: Treated patients were enrolled in an open-label pilot trial of oral tofacitinib, 5 to 10 mg twice daily, for moderate-to-severe alopecia areata. Disease severity in treated patients was measured with the SALT score, which quantifies the percentage of affected scalp surface area. To study T cell clonal expansion in alopecia areata, the researchers applied high-throughput TCRbeta sequencing to both the C3H/HeJ mouse model and human patients. On the human side, TCRbeta sequencing was run on scalp tissue and on sorted CD4+ and CD8+ peripheral blood T cells from healthy controls and from alopecia areata patients with either patchy or totalis/universalis disease. TCRbeta CDR3 regions were amplified by immunoSEQ multiplex PCR with 35 Vbeta forward and 13 Jbeta reverse primers. Clonality in the scalp was compared among normal scalp (n=4), patchy alopecia areata scalp (n=8), and alopecia totalis/universalis scalp (n=8). RNA was obtained with the PAXgene miRNA kit for fixed scalp, the miRNeasy kit for PBMCs, and the RNeasy kit for mouse skin. Biopsies were taken from tofacitinib-treated patients at baseline and again at 4 and 24 weeks into treatment, and several of those patients also had a later scalp biopsy. Tofacitinib was given for 6 to 18 months, followed by 6 months of follow-up off drug to assess delayed response and recurrence.

Results and caveats for the whole study, not just this receptor: Many expanded lesional clones persisted in scalp and blood during tofacitinib treatment, which may partly explain relapse after stopping treatment. Shared TCR sequences between patients were less evident than in mice, which may be partly attributable to HLA diversity in the patient population. Lesional scalp, especially in alopecia totalis/universalis, showed higher clonality and more expanded CD8+ clones than normal scalp, suggesting antigenic drive. Tofacitinib significantly decreased scalp clonality and the number of expanded CD8+ clones among the top 100 scalp clones. Scalp TCR repertoire analysis is complicated because resident alphabeta T cells in normal human skin are also sequenced, whereas mouse skin is dominated by gammadelta T cells. Because the treated cohort was small and included a single nonresponder, larger studies are needed to assess links between baseline CD8+ expansion and response.

The sample's time point label, in plain terms: about 4 weeks on oral tofacitinib. The treatment or condition label for this specimen denotes: oral pan-JAK inhibitor, 5-10 mg twice daily. Lesional scalp punch biopsies and peripheral blood were obtained from alopecia areata patients. After PBMCs were isolated by density centrifugation and stained for CD3, CD4 and CD8, a FACSAria was used to sort CD4+ and CD8+ T cells. Taken from cysteine to phenylalanine, the CDR3 has 13 residues. Solely the CDR3 DNA is kept, with 39 bases framed from the first base. Germline trimming: 7 bases from V, 3 bases from J; junction bases outside gene matches: 8. The germline V gene supplies CDR1 SQVTM and CDR2 ANQGSEA. Receptor amplification or capture employed the immunoSEQ multiplex PCR assay. RNA was extracted from all samples and reverse transcribed into cDNA as template for TCR sequencing. First-strand cDNA was synthesized using SuperScript III with a 2:1 mix of oligo-dT and random hexamers. Amplification bias was assessed with a synthetic immune receptor repertoire, and residual bias was removed computationally. On the study's bioinformatics: Raw reads were preprocessed for error removal, and CDR3 was defined according to IMGT conventions as running from the conserved cysteine to phenylalanine. To get clonality, Shannon entropy was normalized by log2 of the number of productive unique TCRs and the result was subtracted from 1. Scalp TCRbeta sequences were cross-referenced with sorted blood CD4 and CD8 repertoires so that the CD4 or CD8 identity of scalp clones could be inferred. Sourced from immuneACCESS, this table was stored by TCRdb with only in-frame sequences that have V and J called. A share of the clones is absent; for the studies checked, an unresolved V gene accounts for under half, and the remainder has no known explanation. That table furnishes V, J and clone size, whereas the DNA furnished D and trimming. The sample table shows some 150,000 clones, and approximately 86% are seen once. About 13% of the sample rests with the top ten.

About this clone: What antigen it recognizes has not been identified. Base qualities were left out, and no much larger clone turns up one base away.

The TCR was taken from a human donor with alopecia areata. The specimen was CD8+ T cells sorted from blood, collected at week 4, from a patient treated with tofacitinib. The sequence is built from TRBV29-1 and TRBJ2-7, and TRBD1 matches 8 of the central bases. The CDR3 reads CSAIDRGGYEQYF. The DNA sequence is given as TGCAGCGCTATAGACAGGGGAGGCTACGAGCAGTACTTC.